The rows below give T cell receptor beta chains drawn from one sample of a study of cytomegalovirus exposure and HLA in healthy donors. Measured with immunoSEQ multiplex PCR; TCRdb has only the in-frame clones, and not every one. The sample includes around 110,000 clones, roughly three quarters seen only once; the top ten take over 3.5%. The sample comprised PBMCs. The source of these receptors is a man aged 25-45 years in good health and CMV-seropositive. Each CDR3 is given with its conserved first and last residue. The D gene is left open where the match is weak. Size is stated for part of the rows, as once, few or many counts, or as a class when the clone is expanded.

>NA|TRBJ2-7|TRBV5-4|NA
CASSLDSSSYEQYF
TGTGCCAGCAGTTTGGACAGCAGCTCCTACGAGCAGTACTTC
>few|TRBJ2-1|TRBV5-1|TRBD2
CASSLLAGEYNEQFF
TGCGCCAGCAGCTTACTAGCGGGGGAATACAATGAGCAGTTCTTC
>NA|TRBJ1-1|TRBV5-5|NA
CASSPKGTLNTEAFF
TGTGCCAGCAGCCCGAAGGGGACACTGAACACTGAAGCTTTCTTT
>once|TRBJ2-7|TRBV27|TRBD1
CASNPGQTLEQYF
TGTGCCAGCAACCCGGGACAGACATTGGAGCAGTACTTC
>NA|TRBJ2-7|TRBV7-6|TRBD2
CASSPTPHSGGSYEQYF
TGTGCCAGCAGCCCCACCCCCCACAGCGGGGGCTCCTACGAGCAGTACTTC
>NA|TRBJ1-1|TRBV19|NA
CASTHRVGTEAFF
TGTGCCAGTACTCACAGGGTCGGCACTGAAGCTTTCTTT
>NA|TRBJ1-3|TRBV7-9|NA
CSSSPYSPGNTIYF
TGTTCCAGCAGCCCTTACAGCCCTGGAAACACCATATATTTT
>NA|TRBJ1-2|TRBV28|NA
CASSFTGFSELLLLYGYTF
TGTGCCAGCAGTTTCACAGGCTTCAGTGAATTGTTACTACTCTATGGCTACACCTTC
>NA|TRBJ1-2|TRBV5-4|TRBD1
CASSSPADRDYGYTF
TGTGCCAGCAGCTCGCCAGCCGACAGGGACTATGGCTACACCTTC
>NA|TRBJ2-5|TRBV2|NA
CASSGRVNVQETQYF
TGTGCCAGCAGTGGCCGGGTAAACGTCCAAGAGACCCAGTACTTC
>NA|TRBJ1-4|TRBV10-3|NA
CAISVGQSNEKLFF
TGTGCCATCAGTGTGGGACAATCGAATGAAAAACTGTTTTTT
>once|TRBJ2-7|TRBV6-6|TRBD1
CASRSTGTGGEQYF
TGTGCCAGCAGGTCGACCGGGACAGGGGGCGAGCAGTACTTC
>once|TRBJ1-1|TRBV7-2|NA
CASSTQGVRTEAFF
TGTGCCAGCAGCACACAGGGAGTGCGGACTGAAGCTTTCTTT
>NA|TRBJ2-7|TRBV27|TRBD1
CASRTGSRSYEQYF
TGTGCCAGCCGGACAGGGAGTCGGTCCTACGAGCAGTACTTC
>NA|TRBJ2-1|TRBV4-1|NA
CASSQGLVADRQFF
TGCGCCAGCAGCCAAGGACTAGTGGCGGATCGGCAGTTCTTC
>NA|TRBJ2-7|TRBV2|NA
CASSGTLPYEQYF
TGTGCCAGCAGTGGGACACTTCCCTACGAGCAGTACTTC
>NA|TRBJ2-7|TRBV28|TRBD2
CASSPGLAGHYEQYF
TGTGCCAGCAGCCCCGGACTAGCGGGACATTACGAGCAGTACTTC
>NA|TRBJ2-3|TRBV18|TRBD2
CASSPFSSGAEDTQYF
TGTGCCAGCTCACCCTTCTCTAGCGGAGCGGAAGATACGCAGTATTTT
>NA|TRBJ2-7|TRBV7-8|NA
CASLRSDNSYEQYF
TGTGCCAGCCTTCGTAGCGACAACTCCTACGAGCAGTACTTC
>few|TRBJ2-7|TRBV6-5|NA
CASSYFARSRSYEQYF
TGTGCCAGCAGTTACTTCGCCCGGTCCCGCTCCTACGAGCAGTACTTC
>NA|TRBJ2-5|TRBV5-1|TRBD2
CASSLRLAGVTGRETQYF
TGCGCCAGCAGTCTACGGCTAGCGGGAGTTACCGGTAGAGAGACCCAGTACTTC
>NA|TRBJ2-7|TRBV10-3|NA
CATKNRDPYEQYF
TGTGCCACCAAAAACAGGGATCCCTACGAGCAGTACTTC